This TCR beta chain was sequenced for a study of beta chain features in type 1 diabetes. The study, taken as a whole, reports: For Type 1 diabetes patients, all four CD4+ subsets carried TCRB CDR3s that were moderately but significantly shorter.

All of the isolated RNA was reverse transcribed, so expressed TCRB transcripts were sequenced. The table came from immunoSEQ multiplex PCR; TCRdb's copy has only in-frame clones and leaves some out. Of around 710,000 clones in the sample, 9.5% to 15% were seen once. Germline CDR1 is LNHDA and CDR2 is SQIVND (reference sequence). Trimming cost V 5 bases and J 3 bases, with 16 bases left between them. This CDR3 region has 15 residues. Concerning this clone itself: Antigen: not known.

Populations isolated by sorting all had purity greater than 95%. Material for sequencing was naive CD4+ T cells from blood. The genes are TRBV19 and TRBJ1-2; maybe TRBD1 (5 bases). The origin of this receptor is a man aged 25-45 years with type 1 diabetes. The CDR3 is CASSLGATQYYGYTF. The CDR3 coding sequence is TGTGCCAGTAGTCTAGGGGCGACGCAATACTATGGCTACACCTTC.